These T cell receptor beta chains were read from a single sample in a study of Graves' ophthalmopathy and Graves' hyperthyroidism. In TCRdb, the multiplex PCR reads were re-called with MiXCR into one record per CDR3 protein. Of about 620,000 distinct CDR3 sequences listed, 22% were seen once; the top ten hold approximately 7%. Sample: peripheral blood. All receptors derive from a woman younger than 35 with stable Graves' hyperthyroidism. Some clones in this sample may be carry-over from other donors' samples. The CDR3 runs from the conserved cysteine through the conserved F or W. Fields, in order: V gene, CDR3 length, D gene, clone size, J gene, CDR3 protein, CDR3 DNA. D genes are given only for firm matches. Expanded clones are given a class, and other clones once, few, many or no size at all.

TRBV19	13	NA	many	TRBJ1-1	CASSISGASEAFF	TGTGCCAGTAGTATTAGTGGGGCCTCTGAAGCTTTCTTT
TRBV6-1	16	TRBD1	NA	TRBJ1-6	CASSEWTGHRNSPLHF	TGTGCCAGCAGTGAATGGACAGGGCACCGTAATTCACCCCTCCACTTT
TRBV12-3/TRBV12-4	13	NA	many	TRBJ1-1	CASSDRPNTEAFF	TGTGCCAGCAGTGACAGACCGAACACTGAAGCTTTCTTT
TRBV20-1	15	TRBD2	many	TRBJ2-5	CSARGAGGLAETQYF	TGCAGTGCTAGGGGCGCGGGAGGGCTCGCGGAGACCCAGTACTTC
TRBV11-2	16	TRBD2	many	TRBJ2-5	CASSLDLRGVVETQYF	TGTGCCAGCAGCTTAGATCTCCGGGGGGTAGTGGAGACCCAGTACTTC
TRBV6-1	15	TRBD1	many	TRBJ1-1	CASSHTSPPGQGAFF	TGTGCCAGCAGTCATACCTCCCCACCGGGACAGGGGGCTTTCTTT
TRBV27	16	TRBD1	NA	TRBJ1-1	CASSLTDRARNTEAFF	TGTGCCAGCAGTTTGACGGACAGGGCCAGGAACACTGAAGCTTTCTTT
TRBV2	16	TRBD1	many	TRBJ2-6	CASSRDRASGANVLTF	TGTGCCAGCAGTCGGGACAGGGCCTCTGGGGCCAACGTCCTGACTTTC
TRBV6-5	15	NA	many	TRBJ2-5	CASSYPLGGDETQYF	TGTGCCAGCAGTTACCCATTGGGGGGAGATGAGACCCAGTACTTC
TRBV6-5	15	TRBD2	many	TRBJ2-4	CASSYGRGGANIQYF	TGTGCCAGCAGTTACGGGCGGGGGGGCGCAAACATTCAGTACTTC
TRBV28	17	TRBD2	many	TRBJ2-7	CASSFEGLAGRSYEQYF	TGTGCCAGCAGTTTTGAGGGACTAGCGGGCCGCTCCTACGAGCAGTACTTC